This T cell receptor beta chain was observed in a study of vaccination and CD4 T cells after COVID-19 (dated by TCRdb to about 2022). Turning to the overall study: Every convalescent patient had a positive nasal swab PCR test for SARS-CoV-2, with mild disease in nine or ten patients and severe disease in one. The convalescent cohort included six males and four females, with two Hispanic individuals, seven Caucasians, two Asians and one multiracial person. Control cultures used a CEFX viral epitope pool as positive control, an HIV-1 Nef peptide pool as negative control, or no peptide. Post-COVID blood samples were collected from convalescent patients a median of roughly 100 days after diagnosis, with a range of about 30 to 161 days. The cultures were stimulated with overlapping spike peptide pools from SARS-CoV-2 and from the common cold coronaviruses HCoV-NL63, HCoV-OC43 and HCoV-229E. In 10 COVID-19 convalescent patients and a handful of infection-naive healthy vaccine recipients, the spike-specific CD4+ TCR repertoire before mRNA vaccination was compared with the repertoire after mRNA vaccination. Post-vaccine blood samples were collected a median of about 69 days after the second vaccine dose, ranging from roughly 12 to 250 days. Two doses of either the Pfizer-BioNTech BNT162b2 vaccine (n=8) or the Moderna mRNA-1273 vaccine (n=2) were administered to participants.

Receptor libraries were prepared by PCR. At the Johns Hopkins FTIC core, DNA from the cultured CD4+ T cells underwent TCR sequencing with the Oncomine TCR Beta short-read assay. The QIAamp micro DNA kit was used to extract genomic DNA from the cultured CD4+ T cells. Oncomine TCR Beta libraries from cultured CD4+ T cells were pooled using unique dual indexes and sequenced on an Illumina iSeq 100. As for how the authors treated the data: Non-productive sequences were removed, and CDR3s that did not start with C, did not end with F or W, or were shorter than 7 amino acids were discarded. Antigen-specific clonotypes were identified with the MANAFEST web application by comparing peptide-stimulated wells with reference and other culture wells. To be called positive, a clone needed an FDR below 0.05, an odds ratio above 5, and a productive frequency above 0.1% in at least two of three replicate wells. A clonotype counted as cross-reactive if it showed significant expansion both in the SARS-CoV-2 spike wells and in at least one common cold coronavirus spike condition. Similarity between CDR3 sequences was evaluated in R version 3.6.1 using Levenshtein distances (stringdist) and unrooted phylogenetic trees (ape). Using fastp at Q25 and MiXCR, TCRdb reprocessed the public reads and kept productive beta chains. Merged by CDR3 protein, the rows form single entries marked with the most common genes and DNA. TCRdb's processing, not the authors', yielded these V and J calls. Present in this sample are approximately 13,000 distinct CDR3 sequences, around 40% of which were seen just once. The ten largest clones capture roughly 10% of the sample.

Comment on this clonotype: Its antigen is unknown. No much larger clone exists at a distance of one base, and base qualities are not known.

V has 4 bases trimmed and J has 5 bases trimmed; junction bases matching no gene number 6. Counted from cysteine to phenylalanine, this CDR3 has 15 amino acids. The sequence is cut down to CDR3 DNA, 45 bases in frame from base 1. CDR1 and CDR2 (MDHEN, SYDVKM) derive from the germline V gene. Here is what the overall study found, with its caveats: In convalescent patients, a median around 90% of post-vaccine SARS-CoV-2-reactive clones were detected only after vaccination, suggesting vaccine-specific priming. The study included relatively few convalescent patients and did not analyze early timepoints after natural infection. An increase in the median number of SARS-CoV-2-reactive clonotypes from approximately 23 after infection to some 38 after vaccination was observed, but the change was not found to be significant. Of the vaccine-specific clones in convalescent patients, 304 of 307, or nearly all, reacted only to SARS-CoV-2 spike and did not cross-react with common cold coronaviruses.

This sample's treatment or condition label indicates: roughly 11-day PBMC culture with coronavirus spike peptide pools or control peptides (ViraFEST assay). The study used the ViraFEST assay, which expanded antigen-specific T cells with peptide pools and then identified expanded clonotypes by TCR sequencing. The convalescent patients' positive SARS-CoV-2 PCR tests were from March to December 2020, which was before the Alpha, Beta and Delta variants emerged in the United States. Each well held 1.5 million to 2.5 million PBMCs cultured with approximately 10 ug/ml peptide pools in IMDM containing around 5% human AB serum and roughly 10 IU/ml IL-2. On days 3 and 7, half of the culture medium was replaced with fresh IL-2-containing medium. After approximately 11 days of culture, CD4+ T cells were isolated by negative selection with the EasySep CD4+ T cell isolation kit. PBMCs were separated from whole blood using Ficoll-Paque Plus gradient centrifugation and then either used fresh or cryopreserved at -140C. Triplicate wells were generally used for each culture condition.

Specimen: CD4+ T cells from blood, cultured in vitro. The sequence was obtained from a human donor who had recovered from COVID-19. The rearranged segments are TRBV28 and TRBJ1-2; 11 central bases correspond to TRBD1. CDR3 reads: CASSSGQGARYGYTF. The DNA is TGTGCCAGCAGTTCCGGACAGGGGGCTCGGTATGGCTACACCTTC.